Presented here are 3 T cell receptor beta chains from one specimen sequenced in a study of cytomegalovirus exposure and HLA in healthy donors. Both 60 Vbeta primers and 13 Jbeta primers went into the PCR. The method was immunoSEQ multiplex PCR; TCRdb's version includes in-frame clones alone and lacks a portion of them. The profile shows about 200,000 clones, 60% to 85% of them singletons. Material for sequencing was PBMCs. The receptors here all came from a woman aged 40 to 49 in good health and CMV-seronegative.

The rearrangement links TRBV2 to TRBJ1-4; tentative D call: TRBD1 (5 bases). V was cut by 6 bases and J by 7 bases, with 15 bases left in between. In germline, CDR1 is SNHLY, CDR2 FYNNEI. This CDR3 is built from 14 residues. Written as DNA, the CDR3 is TGTGCCAGCAGGAGTGACAGCCTAGGTGAAAAACTGTTTTTT. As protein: CASRSDSLGEKLFF.

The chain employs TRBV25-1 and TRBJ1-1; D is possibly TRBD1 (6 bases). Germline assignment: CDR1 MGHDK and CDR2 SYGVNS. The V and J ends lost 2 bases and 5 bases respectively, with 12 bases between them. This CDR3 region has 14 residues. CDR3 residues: CASSETGLRTEAFF. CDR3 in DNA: TGTGCCAGCAGTGAAACAGGGCTGAGGACTGAAGCTTTCTTT.

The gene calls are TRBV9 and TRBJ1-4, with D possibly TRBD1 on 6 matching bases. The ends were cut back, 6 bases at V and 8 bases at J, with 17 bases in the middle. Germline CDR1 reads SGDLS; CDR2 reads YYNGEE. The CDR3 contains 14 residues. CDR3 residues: CASTSGQRGEKLFF. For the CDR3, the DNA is TGTGCCAGCACCTCCGGACAGCGAGGCGAAAAACTGTTTTTT. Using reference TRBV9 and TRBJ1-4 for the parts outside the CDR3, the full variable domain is DSGVTQTPKHLITATGQRVTLRCSPRSGDLSVYWYQQSLDQGLQFLIQYYNGEERAKGNILERFSAQQFPDLHSELNLSSLELGDSALYFCASTSGQRGEKLFFGSGTQLSVL.